Listed below are T cell receptor beta chains from one sample, sequenced in a study. TCRdb analysed the RT-PCR reads with MiXCR anew, one entry per CDR3 protein. This sample has about 680,000 distinct CDR3 sequences, with 12% to 15% found just once. Source material: memory CD4+ T cells from blood. These receptors originate from a female donor in good health, serving as a healthy control. CDR3s include the opening cysteine and the closing phenylalanine or tryptophan. The D gene is left open where the match is weak. Size values are once, few and many counts, or a class for expanded clones, and some rows have none.

j_call,d_call,cdr3_length,clone_size,v_call,cdr3_aa,cdr3_nt
TRBJ2-2,TRBD2,16,-,TRBV6-2/TRBV6-3,CASSSRTSGRRGELFF,TGTGCCAGCAGTTCCAGGACTAGCGGGAGGCGCGGGGAGCTGTTTTTT
TRBJ1-1,TRBD1,15,-,TRBV6-6,CASSISQGAGTEAFF,TGTGCCAGCAGTATATCACAGGGGGCAGGCACTGAAGCTTTCTTT
TRBJ2-1,-,14,-,TRBV4-2,CASSQDEPLPEQFF,TGTGCCAGCAGCCAAGATGAGCCTCTCCCCGAGCAGTTCTTC
TRBJ2-1,-,13,few,TRBV4-3,CASSQASRWAQFF,TGCGCCAGCAGCCAAGCTAGCCGTTGGGCGCAGTTCTTC
TRBJ2-2,TRBD2,14,-,TRBV3-1,CASGLAGSSGELFF,TGTGCCAGCGGGTTAGCGGGGAGTTCCGGGGAGCTGTTTTTT
TRBJ2-1,-,14,many,TRBV4-2,CASSQGRGENEQFF,TGTGCCAGCAGCCAAGGTAGAGGGGAAAATGAGCAGTTCTTC
TRBJ1-4,-,15,few,TRBV12-3/TRBV12-4,CASSPSGRSNEKLFF,TGTGCCAGCAGCCCCTCGGGGCGGAGTAATGAAAAACTGTTTTTT
TRBJ2-3,TRBD2,17,many,TRBV20-1,CSARLLAGGRGSDTQYF,TGCAGTGCTAGATTACTAGCGGGGGGCCGAGGGTCAGATACGCAGTATTTT
TRBJ1-1,-,11,-,TRBV5-1,CASRLGTEAFF,TGCGCCAGCAGGCTCGGCACTGAAGCTTTCTTT
TRBJ1-5,-,17,few,TRBV18,CASSPPVAGGGNQPQHF,TGTGCCAGCTCACCACCGGTGGCGGGAGGGGGAAATCAGCCCCAGCATTTT
TRBJ1-5,-,14,few,TRBV7-2,CASSYYDSYQPQHF,TGTGCCAGCAGCTATTACGACAGCTATCAGCCCCAGCATTTT
TRBJ1-5,-,13,once,TRBV24-1,CATSVASNQPQHF,TGTGCCACCAGTGTGGCCAGCAATCAGCCCCAGCATTTT
TRBJ1-1,-,12,many,TRBV6-2/TRBV6-3,CASSWSGVEAFF,TGTGCCAGCAGTTGGTCTGGGGTAGAAGCTTTCTTT
TRBJ2-7,-,13,few,TRBV27,CASKRGFAYEQYF,TGTGCCAGCAAAAGGGGATTTGCCTACGAGCAGTACTTC
TRBJ2-3,-,13,-,TRBV28,CASSFQESNTQYF,TGTGCCAGCAGTTTCCAGGAGTCCAATACGCAGTATTTT
TRBJ2-3,-,14,few,TRBV6-2/TRBV6-3,CASNEDGSTDTQYF,TGTGCCAGCAACGAGGACGGGAGCACAGATACGCAGTATTTT
TRBJ2-7,-,14,-,TRBV7-6,CASSPGQNSYEQYF,TGTGCCAGCAGCCCCGGACAGAACTCCTACGAGCAGTACTTC
TRBJ2-1,-,14,many,TRBV7-6,CASSLEHTYNEQFF,TGTGCCAGCAGCCTTGAGCATACGTACAATGAGCAGTTCTTC
TRBJ2-5,-,15,many,TRBV7-2,CASSFFMGQQETQYF,TGTGCCAGCAGCTTCTTCATGGGGCAGCAAGAGACCCAGTACTTC
TRBJ1-2,-,14,few,TRBV7-2,CASSLVDWGGGYTF,TGTGCCAGCAGCTTAGTGGATTGGGGGGGCGGCTACACCTTC
TRBJ2-3,-,13,-,TRBV18,CASSPPSLGTQYF,TGTGCCAGCTCACCACCGAGCTTGGGTACGCAGTATTTT
TRBJ1-2,-,15,few,TRBV7-2,CASSDMWWVNYGYTF,TGTGCCAGCAGTGATATGTGGTGGGTTAACTATGGCTACACCTTC
TRBJ1-2,-,13,-,TRBV2,CASSRLQSYGYTF,TGTGCCAGCAGCCGACTCCAGTCCTATGGCTACACCTTC
TRBJ2-7,-,13,few,TRBV15,CATSANRIHEQYF,TGTGCCACCAGCGCCAACCGAATTCACGAGCAGTACTTC
TRBJ1-1,-,14,many,TRBV15,CATSREQRNTEAFF,TGTGCCACCAGCAGAGAACAGCGGAACACTGAAGCTTTCTTT
TRBJ2-1,-,13,-,TRBV16,CASSQSASYEQFF,TGTGCCAGCAGCCAAAGCGCCAGTTATGAGCAGTTCTTC
TRBJ1-4,-,14,few,TRBV4-3,CASSQGQKNEKLFF,TGCGCCAGCAGCCAAGGACAGAAGAATGAAAAACTGTTTTTT
TRBJ2-7,TRBD2,16,-,TRBV5-6,CASSRTTSGLAYEQYF,TGTGCCAGCAGCCGTACAACTAGCGGGTTGGCCTACGAGCAGTACTTC
TRBJ2-7,TRBD2,15,-,TRBV27,CASRDLGLASYEQYF,TGTGCCAGCAGAGACCTGGGACTAGCGTCGTACGAGCAGTACTTC
TRBJ1-2,-,12,few,TRBV5-1,CASSFGSNGYTF,TGCGCCAGCAGCTTCGGTTCAAATGGCTACACCTTC
TRBJ1-3,-,14,once,TRBV25-1,CASSGPISGNTIYF,TGTGCCAGCAGTGGCCCGATCTCTGGAAACACCATATATTTT
TRBJ1-5,-,13,-,TRBV11-2,CASSFGGPQPQHF,TGTGCCAGCAGCTTTGGGGGGCCCCAGCCCCAGCATTTT
TRBJ2-6,-,17,few,TRBV4-3,CASSQPGGAGGANVLTF,TGCGCCAGCAGCCAACCTGGAGGGGCGGGTGGGGCCAACGTCCTGACTTTC
TRBJ2-3,TRBD1,12,-,TRBV29-1,CSVGGQADTQYF,TGCAGCGTTGGAGGACAGGCAGATACGCAGTATTTT
TRBJ2-1,-,16,many,TRBV5-1,CASTLGGRSSYNEQFF,TGCGCCAGCACCTTAGGGGGACGGAGCTCCTACAATGAGCAGTTCTTC
TRBJ2-7,-,15,few,TRBV7-2,CASSPTREASYEQYF,TGTGCCAGCAGCCCGACGAGGGAGGCAAGTTACGAGCAGTACTTC
TRBJ1-5,TRBD1,14,-,TRBV10-3,CAAKDGTANQPQHF,TGTGCCGCGAAGGACGGGACAGCAAATCAGCCCCAGCATTTT
TRBJ2-7,TRBD1,14,-,TRBV18,CASSPQGARGEQYF,TGTGCCAGCTCACCACAGGGGGCAAGGGGCGAGCAGTACTTC
TRBJ2-7,TRBD2,16,few,TRBV7-9,CASSLTGSGRFYEQYF,TGTGCCAGCAGCTTAACGGGTAGCGGGAGGTTCTACGAGCAGTACTTC
TRBJ2-5,-,14,many,TRBV27,CASSLRTTQETQYF,TGTGCCAGCAGTTTACGGACAACCCAAGAGACCCAGTACTTC
TRBJ1-4,-,13,-,TRBV5-6,CASSPPQNEKLFF,TGTGCCAGCAGCCCCCCCCAAAATGAAAAACTGTTTTTT
TRBJ1-2,TRBD1,15,few,TRBV24-1,CATSDPGTGEGGYTF,TGTGCCACCAGTGATCCTGGGACAGGGGAGGGTGGCTACACCTTC
TRBJ1-5,-,13,few,TRBV28,CASSWGSNQPQHF,TGTGCCAGCAGTTGGGGAAGCAATCAGCCCCAGCATTTT
TRBJ2-5,TRBD1,18,-,TRBV12-3/TRBV12-4,CASSLDLQGGGLAETQYF,TGTGCCAGCAGTTTAGATCTACAGGGGGGTGGGCTAGCGGAGACCCAGTACTTC
TRBJ2-5,-,16,-,TRBV24-1,CATSDARTVDQETQYF,TGTGCCACCAGTGACGCGAGGACAGTGGACCAAGAGACCCAGTACTTC
TRBJ2-1,TRBD1,14,many,TRBV6-5,CASSKGQGYNEQFF,TGTGCCAGCAGTAAAGGACAGGGATACAATGAGCAGTTCTTC